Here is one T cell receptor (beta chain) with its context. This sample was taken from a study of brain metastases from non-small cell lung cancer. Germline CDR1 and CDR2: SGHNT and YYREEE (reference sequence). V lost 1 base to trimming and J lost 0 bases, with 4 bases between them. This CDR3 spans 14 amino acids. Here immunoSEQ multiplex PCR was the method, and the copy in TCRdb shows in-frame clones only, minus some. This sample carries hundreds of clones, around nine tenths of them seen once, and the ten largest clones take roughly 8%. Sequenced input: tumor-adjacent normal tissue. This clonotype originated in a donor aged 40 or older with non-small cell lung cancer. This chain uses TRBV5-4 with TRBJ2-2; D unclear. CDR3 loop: CASSLPANTGELFF. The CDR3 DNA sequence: TGTGCCAGCAGCTTGCCAGCGAACACCGGGGAGCTGTTTTTT.